These 14 T cell receptor beta chains originate from one sample sequenced in a study of early T cells in non-severe SARS-CoV-2 infection. MiXCR, run by TCRdb on the 5' RACE reads, gives a single entry per CDR3 protein. Of tens of thousands of distinct CDR3 sequences in the sample, 12% to 15% are singletons; the top ten hold around 6.4%. The sample consisted of whole blood. These receptors all come from an adult who was a healthcare worker with PCR-confirmed SARS-CoV-2 infection or an uninfected control (not recorded which).

This clonotype was detected many times. This chain links TRBV7-2 with TRBJ2-1, with TRBD2 matching 9 bases. Germline V gene sequence: CDR1 SGHTA, CDR2 FQGNSA. CDR3 size: 16 residues. V lost 2 bases and J lost 0; bases outside the gene matches: 2. CDR3 in DNA: TGTGCCAGCAGCTTACCTAGCGGGGCCTCCTACAATGAGCAGTTCTTC. This codes for CASSLPSGASYNEQFF.

The rearrangement links TRBV11-2 to TRBJ1-3; D call uncertain. Germline V gene lookup returns CDR1 SGHAT and CDR2 FQNNGV. Trimming took 2 bases from V and 0 from J, leaving 17 bases between them. The CDR3 contains 18 residues. The CDR3 is CASSLNIPWVTSGNTIYF. DNA for the CDR3: TGTGCCAGCAGCTTAAACATCCCCTGGGTAACCTCTGGAAACACCATATATTTT.

This clonotype was seen a few times. The gene calls are TRBV4-3 and TRBJ1-3, with D possibly TRBD1 on 6 matching bases. Germline CDR1 LGHNA, CDR2 YSLEER. CDR3 size: 14 residues. The V and J ends lost 4 bases and 6 bases respectively, with 13 bases between them. Here the CDR3 reads CASSRGQRENTIYF. The CDR3 nucleotides are TGCGCCAGCAGCCGAGGACAGAGGGAAAACACCATATATTTT.

The rearrangement uses TRBV7-6 and TRBJ2-2; D is unclear. Deletions cut 8 bases from V and 3 bases from J, with 13 bases between. CDR1 and CDR2 (germline): SGHVS, FNYEAQ. The CDR3 consists of 14 residues. CDR3 coding DNA: TGTGCCAGCCGCTCGGTTGGGGACACCGGGGAGCTGTTTTTT. It codes for CASRSVGDTGELFF.

Only a few counts were recorded for this clonotype. The rearrangement links TRBV9 to TRBJ1-6; tentatively, D is TRBD1 (5 bases). The germline V gene has CDR1 SGDLS and CDR2 YYNGEE. CDR3 length: 15 residues. The V end lost 0 bases, the J end lost 7 bases, and 11 bases lay between the germline ends. The CDR3 loop reads CASSVGTGQNSPLHF. The CDR3 DNA is TGTGCCAGCAGCGTAGGTACAGGTCAAAATTCACCCCTCCACTTT.

This clonotype was picked up a small number of times. The chain uses TRBV7-2 and TRBJ2-1, with D perhaps matching TRBD2 (6 bases). Germline V lookup: CDR1 SGHTA, CDR2 FQGNSA. The V gene lost 0 bases and the J gene lost 5 bases, with 14 bases spanning the gap. The CDR3 loop spans 16 amino acids. CDR3 residues: CASSLALGSGHNEQFF. CDR3 bases: TGTGCCAGCAGCTTAGCGCTTGGTAGCGGCCACAATGAGCAGTTCTTC.

This clonotype was seen once. The chain uses TRBV10-3 and TRBJ2-1; D is uncertain. Germline V CDR1 and CDR2: ENHRY, SYGVKD. Trimming stripped 8 bases from V and 0 bases from J, with 11 bases between. This CDR3 has 14 amino acids. For the CDR3, the DNA is TGTGCCATCGTCTCGGAAAGCTCCTACAATGAGCAGTTCTTC. As protein: CAIVSESSYNEQFF.

The chain joins TRBV30 to TRBJ1-2; 7 bases are a match to TRBD1. J gave up 8 bases and V 4 bases, and 10 bases lay outside the gene matches. The CDR3 sequence is 13 residues long. Germline V gene data show CDR1 as GTSNPN and CDR2 as SVGIG (reference sequence). DNA of the CDR3: TGTGCCTGGATCCGAGGGGGCGCGTTAGGCTACACCTTC. Protein sequence: CAWIRGGALGYTF.

This chain joins TRBV5-1 and TRBJ2-1; the D gene is possibly TRBD2 (6 bases). Trimming took off 4 bases at V and 7 bases at J, with 18 bases between the two ends. The CDR3 has 15 amino acids. Germline V gene sequence: CDR1 SGHRS, CDR2 YFSETQ. CDR3 DNA sequence: TGCGCCAGCAGCCTAGGGACTGGAGATTGGAATGAGCAGTTCTTC. Translation gives CASSLGTGDWNEQFF.

The chain couples TRBV6-1 to TRBJ2-2, with 8 positions matching TRBD1. The CDR3 has 15 residues. Germline V gene data show CDR1 as MNHNS and CDR2 as SASEGT. V trimming: 8 bases; J trimming: 1 base; junction bases outside the gene matches: 6. The CDR3 sequence: CASDRGQGNTGELFF. CDR3 DNA: TGTGCCAGCGATAGAGGACAGGGGAACACCGGGGAGCTGTTTTTT.

This sequence joins TRBV7-9 and TRBJ1-1; unclear D gene. CDR1 and CDR2 (germline): SEHNR, FQNEAQ (reference sequence). The ends were cut back, 5 bases at V and 11 bases at J, with 12 bases in the middle. The length of the CDR3 is 11 residues. CDR3 DNA: TGTGCCAGCAGCAATTCACTGGGGGCTTTCTTT. This gives the protein CASSNSLGAFF. The complete variable domain, with remaining parts taken from reference TRBV7-9 and TRBJ1-1, reads DTGVSQNPRHKITKRGQNVTFRCDPISEHNRLYWYRQTLGQGPEFLTYFQNEAQLEKSRLLSDRFSAERPKGSFSTLEIQRTEQGDSAMYLCASSNSLGAFFGQGTRLTVV.

The V gene is TRBV29-1, the J gene TRBJ1-1, with no clear D. This CDR3 contains 13 residues. The germline gives CDR1 SQVTM, CDR2 ANQGSEA. V gave up 1 base and J gave up 3 bases, with 9 bases separating them. The CDR3 sequence is CSVEVLTDTEAFF. CDR3 DNA: TGCAGCGTTGAAGTCCTTACAGACACTGAAGCTTTCTTT. The full variable domain, completed using reference TRBV29-1 and TRBJ1-1, is SAVISQKPSRDICQRGTSLTIQCQVDSQVTMMFWYRQQPGQSLTLIATANQGSEATYESGFVIDKFPISRPNLTFSTLTVSNMSPEDSSIYLCSVEVLTDTEAFFGQGTRLTVV.

This clonotype appeared a few times. Here the CDR3 DNA reads TGCAGCGTTGATATAGGGAACGAGCAGTACTTC. Translating gives CSVDIGNEQYF. The rearrangement uses TRBV29-1 and TRBJ2-7; D not certain. This CDR3 is built from 11 residues. Germline V lookup: CDR1 SQVTM, CDR2 ANQGSEA. Trimming shortened V by 3 bases and J by 5 bases, and 8 bases separated the two germline ends.

The V and J genes are TRBV11-2 and TRBJ2-2; TRBD2 matches at 9 bases. There are 16 residues in the CDR3. Germline loops: CDR1 SGHAT, CDR2 FQNNGV. With 5 bases clipped from V and 5 bases from J, the junction kept 9 bases outside the gene matches. The DNA for the CDR3 is TGTGCCAGCAGCCTGCGGGGAGCGGGGGGAACCGGGGAGCTGTTTTTT. Translated, it gives CASSLRGAGGTGELFF.